The 15 T cell receptor beta chains presented below share a single source sample, sequenced in a study of blood T cell repertoires in COVID-19 (TCRdb year 2020). Library preparation used the immunoSEQ multiplex PCR assay. This is the immuneACCESS table as TCRdb keeps it, with only in-frame sequences that have V and J called. A part of the clones is gone; compared with another copy, unresolved V genes explain less than half, and the rest is unexplained. This sample holds around 180,000 clones; approximately 80% were observed only once. Of the sample, about 6.4% is held by the ten largest clones. Sequenced: peripheral blood. Source of these receptors: a human donor in a cohort sampled during active COVID-19.

The chain couples TRBV6-5 to TRBJ1-1, with D tentatively TRBD1 (6 bases). CDR1 is MNHEY and CDR2 is SVGAGI in the germline V gene. CDR3 length equals 14 residues. Trimming left V 5 bases short and J 4 bases short, with 14 bases between. CDR3 sequence reads: CASSRVGGATEAFF. CDR3 bases: TGTGCCAGCAGTCGAGTTGGGGGGGCCACTGAAGCTTTCTTT.

The chain joins TRBV6-5 to TRBJ1-2; tentative D call: TRBD1 (5 bases). This CDR3 comprises 16 residues. V lost 0 bases and J 7 bases, leaving 18 bases between the germline ends. CDR1 MNHEY and CDR2 SVGAGI come from the germline V gene. DNA of the CDR3: TGTGCCAGCAGTTACTCGAACATCGGCAGGGCAAGTGGCTACACCTTC. This gives the protein CASSYSNIGRASGYTF.

The chain links TRBV19 to TRBJ2-1; D is unresolved. CDR3 length: 15 amino acids. V shed 3 bases and J shed 2 bases, with 11 bases lying between them. The V gene's germline CDR1 is LNHDA and CDR2 SQIVND (reference sequence). The CDR3 loop is CASSIGHSTYNEQFF. CDR3 bases: TGTGCCAGTAGTATCGGTCACAGTACCTACAATGAGCAGTTCTTC.

The chain couples TRBV10-2 to TRBJ2-1; TRBD2 agrees at 10 bases. The CDR3 loop spans 15 amino acids. Germline values: CDR1 WSHSY, CDR2 SAAADI. J was trimmed by 4 bases and V by 6 bases; bases with no gene match: 6. The CDR3 bases are TGCGCCAGCAGGGTAGCGGGGGGAATTTACAATGAGCAGTTCTTC. It yields the protein CASRVAGGIYNEQFF.

The genes are TRBV10-1 and TRBJ1-1, with D maybe TRBD1 (6 bases). CDR1 and CDR2 (germline): WNHNN, SYGVQD (reference sequence). V lost 8 bases to trimming and J lost 5 bases, with 9 bases between them. This CDR3 spans 11 amino acids. DNA for the CDR3: TGCGCCAGCTCCAGGGGAACTGAAGCTTTCTTT. Protein: CASSRGTEAFF.

This clone was found once. The V call is TRBV2, the J call TRBJ1-2; 10 bases line up with TRBD1. Germline assignment: CDR1 SNHLY and CDR2 FYNNEI. CDR3 length equals 16 residues. The V gene end was trimmed by 6 bases and the J gene end by 4 bases; junction bases not matched to a gene: 11. CDR3 in amino acids: CASRRGRGQGTYGYTF. In DNA, the CDR3 is TGTGCCAGCAGGAGGGGTAGGGGACAGGGGACCTATGGCTACACCTTC.

This clone showed up just once. V gene TRBV7-6 combines with J gene TRBJ2-6; D is uncertain. This CDR3 comprises 16 residues. Germline values: CDR1 SGHVS, CDR2 FNYEAQ. V was shortened by 5 bases and J by 0 bases, with 11 bases between the two germline ends. This CDR3 is CASSPSWRSGANVLTF. The CDR3 DNA reads as TGTGCCAGCAGCCCTAGTTGGCGCTCTGGGGCCAACGTCCTGACTTTC.

The rearrangement links TRBV2 to TRBJ1-3; weak D call: TRBD1 (5 bases). The germline CDR1 and CDR2 sequences are SNHLY and FYNNEI. Trimming left V 2 bases short and J 0 bases short, with 11 bases between. The CDR3 has 16 residues. The CDR3 protein is CASSELGVSSGNTIYF. The CDR3 DNA reads TGTGCCAGCAGTGAATTAGGGGTTAGCTCTGGAAACACCATATATTTT.

This chain joins TRBV18 and TRBJ2-7, with D possibly being TRBD2 (6 bases). The CDR3 totals 14 residues. Looked up from germline, CDR1 is KGHSH and CDR2 is LQKENI. V lost 3 bases, J lost 1 base, and 10 bases lay in between. CDR3 loop: CASSPGGGSYEQYF. DNA of the CDR3: TGTGCCAGCTCACCCGGCGGAGGGTCCTACGAGCAGTACTTC.

V is TRBV7-3 and J is TRBJ2-2, with D perhaps TRBD1 (6 bases). Trimming stripped 5 bases from V and 5 bases from J, with 15 bases between. The CDR3 consists of 15 residues. Per the germline V gene, CDR1 is SGHTA and CDR2 is FQGTGA. DNA for the CDR3: TGTGCCAGCAGCCCCCTAGGGGGTGTAACCGGGGAGCTGTTTTTT. Residues: CASSPLGGVTGELFF.

The V call is TRBV27, the J call TRBJ1-1, with D unclear. Trimming shortened V by 1 base and J by 4 bases, and 10 bases separated the two germline ends. The germline V gene encodes CDR1 MNHEY and CDR2 SMNVEV (reference sequence). The CDR3 contains 14 residues. The CDR3 DNA sequence: TGTGCCAGCAGTTTATATCGGGCGGGCACTGAAGCTTTCTTT. Its protein is CASSLYRAGTEAFF.

The V call is TRBV3-1 (or the pseudogene TRBV3-2), the J call TRBJ1-1, with 7 bases identical to TRBD1. Germline values: CDR1 LGHDT, CDR2 YNNKEL (reference sequence). Trimming at V came to 0 bases and at J to 1 base, leaving 11 bases not matched to a gene. CDR3 length equals 18 residues. CDR3 residues: CASSQDTHRQGENTEAFF. In DNA form, the CDR3 reads TGTGCCAGCAGCCAAGATACTCACCGACAGGGCGAGAACACTGAAGCTTTCTTT.

This chain connects TRBV19 to TRBJ2-1, with 10 bases matching TRBD1. This CDR3 has 15 residues. Germline assignment: CDR1 LNHDA and CDR2 SQIVND (reference sequence). V shed 4 bases and J 7 bases; nucleotides not matched to a gene: 7. This CDR3 reads CASSTGTGDGNEQFF. In DNA form, the CDR3 reads TGTGCCAGTAGTACCGGGACAGGGGATGGAAATGAGCAGTTCTTC.

This clone was detected only a few times. The chain couples TRBV7-2 to TRBJ1-5; a possible D gene is TRBD1 (6 bases). CDR1 and CDR2 from the germline V gene are SGHTA and FQGNSA. This CDR3 contains 15 residues. V dropped 4 bases and J dropped 7 bases, with 17 bases sitting between them. Here the CDR3 reads CASSSSGGQWQPQHF. DNA of the CDR3: TGTGCCAGCAGCTCCTCCGGGGGGCAGTGGCAGCCCCAGCATTTT.

This clone was seen once. The V gene is TRBV2, the J gene TRBJ1-2; TRBD1 aligns across 7 bases. The V gene end was trimmed by 5 bases and the J gene end by 7 bases; junction bases not matched to a gene: 7. This CDR3 contains 13 residues. Germline-derived CDR1 and CDR2 are SNHLY and FYNNEI. This chain's CDR3 is CASSSDRVPGYTF. CDR3 coding DNA: TGTGCCAGCAGTTCCGACAGGGTCCCTGGCTACACCTTC.